Listed below are T cell receptor beta chains from one sample, sequenced in a study of cytomegalovirus exposure and HLA in healthy donors. The repertoire was sequenced with immunoSEQ multiplex PCR; TCRdb's copy has only in-frame clones and lacks some. The repertoire holds some 110,000 clones, with 80% to 85% as singletons. Sequenced material: PBMCs. The receptors shown here come from a man in his thirties or forties in good health and CMV-seronegative. Each CDR3 is given with its conserved first and last residue. The D gene is left open where the match is weak. Rows may omit the clone size; those that give it use once, few, many or a size class.

clone_size	v_call	d_call	j_call	cdr3_nt	cdr3_aa
.	TRBV27	.	TRBJ2-7	TGTGCCAGCAGTTCCCCCCCGGGACTGGGGCGGGACGAGCAGTACTTC	CASSSPPGLGRDEQYF
.	TRBV5-6	.	TRBJ1-1	TGTGCCAGCAGCTTGGGTGGAGTAATGAACACTGAAGCTTTCTTT	CASSLGGVMNTEAFF
.	TRBV10-2	.	TRBJ1-6	TGCGCCAGCAGCCACAGGGCCTGGAATAATTCACCCCTCCACTTT	CASSHRAWNNSPLHF
.	TRBV2	.	TRBJ1-6	TGTGCCAGCCGCCCCTCGGACTCCTCACCCCTCCACTTT	CASRPSDSSPLHF
.	TRBV5-1	TRBD1	TRBJ2-2	TGCGCCAGCAGCTTGGGGGCAGGGGGCACGAACACCGGGGAGCTGTTTTTT	CASSLGAGGTNTGELFF
.	TRBV6-6	.	TRBJ1-2	TGTGCCAGCAGTTACTGGGCACAGTCTGATAACTATGGCTACACCTTC	CASSYWAQSDNYGYTF
.	TRBV4-3	TRBD1	TRBJ2-7	TGCGCCAGCAGCCAGGACAGGGGAGGCTCCTACGAGCAGTACTTC	CASSQDRGGSYEQYF
.	TRBV27	TRBD1	TRBJ1-1	TGTGCCAGCAGTTTAAGGCCAGGGGTAGCTTCCTGGACAGGCGGCAACACTGAAGCTTTCTTT	CASSLRPGVASWTGGNTEAFF
once	TRBV28	.	TRBJ1-5	TGTGCCAGCAGTTTGCTTTGGAACCGGGAGGGGAGCAATCAGCCCCAGCATTTT	CASSLLWNREGSNQPQHF
.	TRBV7-8	.	TRBJ2-6	TGTGCCAGCAGCTTAGACATGGGAGGCGCTGGGGCCAACGTCCTGACTTTC	CASSLDMGGAGANVLTF
.	TRBV11-2	TRBD1	TRBJ1-4	TGTGCCAGCAGCTCGGGACAGGGAGGACGTAATGAAAAACTGTTTTTT	CASSSGQGGRNEKLFF
.	TRBV5-6	TRBD1	TRBJ2-7	TGTGCCAGCAGCCGCTCAGGGGGACAGGGCTACGAGCAGTACTTC	CASSRSGGQGYEQYF
.	TRBV10-2	.	TRBJ2-7	TGCGCCAGCAGAACGGGGGGCGGCTACGAGCAGTACTTC	CASRTGGGYEQYF
.	TRBV10-3	.	TRBJ1-1	TGTGCCATCAGGACGAGCCCCGGGGGGACTGAAGCTTTCTTT	CAIRTSPGGTEAFF
.	TRBV6-5	.	TRBJ1-3	TGTGCCAGCAGTTACCGGGGGTTCTCTGGAAACACCATATATTTT	CASSYRGFSGNTIYF
.	TRBV11-2	.	TRBJ1-2	TGTGCCAGCAGCTTAGATGCTTGGCGGACACCTAACTATGGCTACACCTTC	CASSLDAWRTPNYGYTF
.	TRBV5-4	TRBD1	TRBJ2-6	TGTGCCAGCAGCTCAACAGGGGATACCTTCTCTGGGGCCAACGTCCTGACTTTC	CASSSTGDTFSGANVLTF
.	TRBV29-1	TRBD2	TRBJ2-7	TGCAGCGTGCGGACTAGCGGGGGGGCGGTCGAGCAGTACTTC	CSVRTSGGAVEQYF
.	TRBV5-1	.	TRBJ1-4	TGCGCCAGCAGCTTGGCCGAGAATCCAACTAATGAAAAACTGTTTTTT	CASSLAENPTNEKLFF
.	TRBV9	.	TRBJ1-6	TGTGCCAGCAGCGTAGGTGAGGTCTATAATTCACCCCTCCACTTT	CASSVGEVYNSPLHF
.	TRBV29-1	TRBD1	TRBJ2-3	TGCAGCGTTGAAAACAGAGGGGGCCGCACAGATACGCAGTATTTT	CSVENRGGRTDTQYF
.	TRBV19	TRBD2	TRBJ2-3	TGTGCCAGTAGTATATGGGCTAGCGGAAATGCCCATACGCAGTATTTT	CASSIWASGNAHTQYF
.	TRBV29-1	.	TRBJ2-7	TGCAGCGTTGACCAGGGAGGCGGGTACGAGCAGTACTTC	CSVDQGGGYEQYF
once	TRBV5-1	.	TRBJ2-7	TGCGCCAGCAGCTTGGAGGGACTCGCCTACGAGCAGTACTTC	CASSLEGLAYEQYF
.	TRBV29-1	TRBD1	TRBJ1-2	TGCAGCGTTTCCGACAGGGACTATGGCTACACCTTC	CSVSDRDYGYTF
once	TRBV19	TRBD2	TRBJ2-1	TGTGCCAGTAGTAGCCTAGCGGGGGGTTCCTACAATGAGCAGTTCTTC	CASSSLAGGSYNEQFF
once	TRBV28	.	TRBJ2-3	TGTGCCACTGAGCAGGGGACGGCGGATACGCAGTATTTT	CATEQGTADTQYF
few	TRBV4-2	.	TRBJ2-7	TGTGCCAGCAGCCAAGATCAATACGAGCAGTACTTC	CASSQDQYEQYF
.	TRBV7-9	TRBD1	TRBJ2-7	TGTGCCAGCAGCTTTGTGGACCGGGACAGGGAGTACGAGCAGTACTTC	CASSFVDRDREYEQYF
once	TRBV28	.	TRBJ1-3	TGTGCCAGCAATCCTTCTGGAGGCCACTCTGGAAACACCATATATTTT	CASNPSGGHSGNTIYF
.	TRBV4-1	.	TRBJ1-6	TGCGCCAGCAGCCAAGAGGTTTGGGGGGGGAGCTCCTATAATTCACCCCTCCACTTT	CASSQEVWGGSSYNSPLHF
once	TRBV7-8	TRBD2	TRBJ2-5	TGTGCCAGCAGCTTAGTCCTAGCGGGGGGGCAAGAGACCCAGTACTTC	CASSLVLAGGQETQYF
.	TRBV5-1	TRBD1	TRBJ2-5	TGCGCCAGCAGCACCGACAGGGGCTTTTCTGAAGAGACCCAGTACTTC	CASSTDRGFSEETQYF
few	TRBV11-2	TRBD2	TRBJ2-3	TGTGCCAGCAGCTTAGGCTTGCTAGCGGGGGGGCCAGATACGCAGTATTTT	CASSLGLLAGGPDTQYF
.	TRBV19	TRBD2	TRBJ2-3	TGTGCCAGTAGTACCTTGCCGGGGGGGCACACAGATACGCAGTATTTT	CASSTLPGGHTDTQYF
.	TRBV5-1	TRBD2	TRBJ2-5	TGCGCCAGCAGCTTGAGACTAGCGGCTTACCAAGAGACCCAGTACTTC	CASSLRLAAYQETQYF
.	TRBV7-2	TRBD1	TRBJ1-2	TGTGCCAGCAGCCGAGACAGGGGAAGCGGCTACACCTTC	CASSRDRGSGYTF
.	TRBV19	TRBD1	TRBJ1-5	TGTGCCACCCCCTCGCGACAGGGGTTCTATAGCAATCAGCCCCAGCATTTT	CATPSRQGFYSNQPQHF
once	TRBV7-8	.	TRBJ1-2	TGTGCCGCCGGGGGGTCGGACTATGGCTACACCTTC	CAAGGSDYGYTF
.	TRBV11-1	.	TRBJ2-3	TGTGCCAGCAGCTTAGCGGGACTCATCGGTACGCAGTATTTT	CASSLAGLIGTQYF
.	TRBV7-2	.	TRBJ1-2	TGTGCCAGCAGCTCTGACCGGGTGAGCCGAGGGAACTTC	CASSSDRVSRGNF
.	TRBV4-1	TRBD2	TRBJ2-2	TGCGCCAGCAGCCTCCGGACTAGCGACTACACCGGGGAGCTGTTTTTT	CASSLRTSDYTGELFF